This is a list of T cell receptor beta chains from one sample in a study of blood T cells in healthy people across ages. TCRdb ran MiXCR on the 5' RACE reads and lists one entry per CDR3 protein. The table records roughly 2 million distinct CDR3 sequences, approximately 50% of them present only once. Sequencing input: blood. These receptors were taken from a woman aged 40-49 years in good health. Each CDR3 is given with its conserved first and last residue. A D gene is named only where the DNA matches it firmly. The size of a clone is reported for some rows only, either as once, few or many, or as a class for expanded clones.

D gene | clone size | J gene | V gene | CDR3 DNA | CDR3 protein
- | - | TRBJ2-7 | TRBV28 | TGTGCCAGCAGTGTATATCGGGTCCGCGAGCAGTACTTC | CASSVYRVREQYF
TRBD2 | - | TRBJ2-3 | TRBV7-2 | TGTGCCAGCAGCTTAGTAGGTTCCAGCGGGGGGGGAGATACGCAGTATTTT | CASSLVGSSGGGDTQYF
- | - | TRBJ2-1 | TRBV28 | TGTGCCAGCAGCCTCCTCTCCTCCGGGGGAAACAATGAGCAGTTCTTC | CASSLLSSGGNNEQFF
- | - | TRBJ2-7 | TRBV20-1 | TGCAGTGCTGGGCCGGGACTGTACGAGCAGTACTTC | CSAGPGLYEQYF
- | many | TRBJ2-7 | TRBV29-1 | TGCAGCGTGGAAGATACGGCCACCTACGAGCAGTACTTC | CSVEDTATYEQYF
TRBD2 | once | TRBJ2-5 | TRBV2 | TGTGCCAGCAGTGAAAGGCGGGGGGAAGAGACCCAGTACTTC | CASSERRGEETQYF
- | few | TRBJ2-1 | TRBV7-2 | TGTGCCAGCAGCCTGGCCAACGGTTATGAGCAGTTCTTC | CASSLANGYEQFF
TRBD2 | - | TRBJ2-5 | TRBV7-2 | TGTGCCAGCAAACTAGCGGGGGGTATCAATGAGCAGTACTTC | CASKLAGGINEQYF
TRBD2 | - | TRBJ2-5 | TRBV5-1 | TGCGCCAGCAGCCTAGGACTAGCGGGGGGGTTGAAGACCCAGTACTTC | CASSLGLAGGLKTQYF
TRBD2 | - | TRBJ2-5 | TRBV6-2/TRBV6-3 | TGTGCCAGCAGTTACGCGGGGGGGTTAGGAGAGACCCAGTACTTC | CASSYAGGLGETQYF
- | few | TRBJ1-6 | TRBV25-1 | TGTGCCAGCAGGGATACACGGCGGGGTTCCTATAATTCACCCCTCCACTTT | CASRDTRRGSYNSPLHF
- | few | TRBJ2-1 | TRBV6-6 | TGTGCCAGCAGTTACTCGAGGGTGCTAGGGGGGAAGTGGGAGTTCTTC | CASSYSRVLGGKWEFF
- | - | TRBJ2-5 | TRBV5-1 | TGCGCCAGCAGCTCCGATTGGGTAGAGACCCAGTACTTC | CASSSDWVETQYF
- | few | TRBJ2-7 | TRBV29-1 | TGCAGCGTCGCCCGGACAGAGGGGGGACAGCAGTACTTC | CSVARTEGGQQYF
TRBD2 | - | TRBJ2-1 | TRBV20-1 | TGCAGTGCAACCCTACCGGGACTAGCGGGAAATGAGCAGTTCTTC | CSATLPGLAGNEQFF
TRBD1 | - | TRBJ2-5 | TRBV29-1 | TGCAGCGTCTTGACAGGGGCAAAAGAGACCCAGTACTTC | CSVLTGAKETQYF
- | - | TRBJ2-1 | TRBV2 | TGTGCCAGCAGTGAAGGTGCAGGGAGTTACAATGAGCAGTTCTTC | CASSEGAGSYNEQFF
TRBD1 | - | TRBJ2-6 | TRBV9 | TGTGCCAGCAGCACCCATCAACCGGGACAGGGTCTCTCTGGGGCCAACGTCCTGACTTTC | CASSTHQPGQGLSGANVLTF
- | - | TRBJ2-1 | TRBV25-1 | TGTGCCAGCAGCCCAACAGGGAGCTCCCACAATGAGCAGTTCTTC | CASSPTGSSHNEQFF
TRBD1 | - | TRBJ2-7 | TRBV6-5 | TGTGCCAGCAGGAAAACAGGGGGCGAGCAGTACTTC | CASRKTGGEQYF